This paragraph covers one TCR beta chain sequence. Blood was drawn at approximately 2.3 ml per donor. Each sample had eight separate cDNA synthesis reactions. The UMIs carried a 6-nucleotide sample barcode, and they were added by template switching. TCRdb re-called the 5' RACE reads and catalogs CDR3 proteins one per entry, DNA excluded. This table holds about 330,000 distinct CDR3 sequences. This record belongs to a study of monozygotic twins with inflammatory bowel disease. Germline lookup yields CDR1 SGHNT and CDR2 YYREEE (reference sequence). The CDR3 covers 15 residues. The gene calls are TRBV5-4 and TRBJ2-7; there is no DNA to check the TCRdb D call of TRBD1. Sample: blood. The sequence was collected from a human donor with ulcerative colitis or Crohn's disease, or a healthy co-twin of an affected twin (not recorded which). CDR3 region: CASSPWDRGADEQYF.